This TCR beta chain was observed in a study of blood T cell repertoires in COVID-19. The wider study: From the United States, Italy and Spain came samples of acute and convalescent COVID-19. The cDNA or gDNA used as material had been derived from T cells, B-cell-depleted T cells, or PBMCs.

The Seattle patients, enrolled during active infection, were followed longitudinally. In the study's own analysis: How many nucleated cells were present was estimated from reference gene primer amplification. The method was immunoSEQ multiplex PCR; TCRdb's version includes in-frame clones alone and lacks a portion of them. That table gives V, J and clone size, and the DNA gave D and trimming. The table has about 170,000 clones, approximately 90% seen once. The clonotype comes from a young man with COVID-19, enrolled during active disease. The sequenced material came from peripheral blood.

CDR3 loop: CASSLTSGIRGTQYF. The CDR3, as DNA: TGTGCCAGCAGCCTTACTAGCGGGATAAGGGGTACGCAGTATTTT. The genes are TRBV3-1 (or the pseudogene TRBV3-2) and TRBJ2-3; 10 positions match TRBD2. Looked up from germline, CDR1 is LGHDT and CDR2 is YNNKEL (reference sequence). This CDR3 comprises 15 residues. After removal of 4 bases from V and 8 bases from J, the junction contained 9 bases not matched to a gene.